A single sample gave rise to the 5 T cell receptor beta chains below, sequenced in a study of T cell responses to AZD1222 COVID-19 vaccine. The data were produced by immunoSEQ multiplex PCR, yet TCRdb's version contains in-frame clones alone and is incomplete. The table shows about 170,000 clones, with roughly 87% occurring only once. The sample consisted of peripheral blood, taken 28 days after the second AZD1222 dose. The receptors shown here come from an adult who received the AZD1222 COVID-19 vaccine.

CDR3 in amino acids: CASSSEASHANYGYTF. The CDR3 bases are TGCGCCAGCAGCTCGGAGGCAAGCCATGCTAACTATGGCTACACCTTC. The gene calls are TRBV5-1 and TRBJ1-2; D remains unclear. The germline V and J ends were trimmed by 3 bases and 0 bases, with 15 bases remaining between them. Germline V gives CDR1 SGHRS, CDR2 YFSETQ. The CDR3 totals 16 residues.

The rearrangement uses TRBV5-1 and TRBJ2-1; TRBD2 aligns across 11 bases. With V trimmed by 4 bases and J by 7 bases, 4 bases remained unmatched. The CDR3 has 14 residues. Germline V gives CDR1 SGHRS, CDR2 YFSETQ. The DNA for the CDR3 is TGCGCCAGCAGCCCCACTAGCGGGGGAAATGAGCAGTTCTTC. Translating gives CASSPTSGGNEQFF. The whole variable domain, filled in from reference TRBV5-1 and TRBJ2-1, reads KAGVTQTPRYLIKTRGQQVTLSCSPISGHRSVSWYQQTPGQGLQFLFEYFSETQRNKGNFPGRFSGRQFSNSRSEMNVSTLELGDSALYLCASSPTSGGNEQFFGPGTRLTVL.

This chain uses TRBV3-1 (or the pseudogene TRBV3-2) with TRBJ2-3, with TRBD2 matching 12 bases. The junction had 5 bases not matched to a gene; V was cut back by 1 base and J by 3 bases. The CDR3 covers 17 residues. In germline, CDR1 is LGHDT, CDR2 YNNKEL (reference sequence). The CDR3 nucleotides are TGTGCCAGCAGCCAAGGGTGGACTAGCGGGGTAACAGATACGCAGTATTTT. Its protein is CASSQGWTSGVTDTQYF.

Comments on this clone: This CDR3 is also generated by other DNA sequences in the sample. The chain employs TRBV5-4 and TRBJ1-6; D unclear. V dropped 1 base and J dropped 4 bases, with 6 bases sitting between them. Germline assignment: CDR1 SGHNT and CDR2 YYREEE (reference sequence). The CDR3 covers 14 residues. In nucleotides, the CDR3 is TGTGCCAGCAGCTTGAGACGGTATAATTCACCCCTCCACTTT. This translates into CASSLRRYNSPLHF. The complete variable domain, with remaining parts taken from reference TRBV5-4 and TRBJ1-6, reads ETGVTQSPTHLIKTRGQQVTLRCSSQSGHNTVSWYQQALGQGPQFIFQYYREEENGRGNFPPRFSGLQFPNYSSELNVNALELDDSALYLCASSLRRYNSPLHFGNGTRLTVT.

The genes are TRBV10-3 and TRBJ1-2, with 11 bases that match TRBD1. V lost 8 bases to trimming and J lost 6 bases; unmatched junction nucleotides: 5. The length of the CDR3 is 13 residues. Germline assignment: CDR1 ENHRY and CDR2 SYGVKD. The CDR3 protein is CAIRGTGGNGYTF. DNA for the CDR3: TGTGCCATCCGGGGGACAGGGGGGAATGGCTACACCTTC.